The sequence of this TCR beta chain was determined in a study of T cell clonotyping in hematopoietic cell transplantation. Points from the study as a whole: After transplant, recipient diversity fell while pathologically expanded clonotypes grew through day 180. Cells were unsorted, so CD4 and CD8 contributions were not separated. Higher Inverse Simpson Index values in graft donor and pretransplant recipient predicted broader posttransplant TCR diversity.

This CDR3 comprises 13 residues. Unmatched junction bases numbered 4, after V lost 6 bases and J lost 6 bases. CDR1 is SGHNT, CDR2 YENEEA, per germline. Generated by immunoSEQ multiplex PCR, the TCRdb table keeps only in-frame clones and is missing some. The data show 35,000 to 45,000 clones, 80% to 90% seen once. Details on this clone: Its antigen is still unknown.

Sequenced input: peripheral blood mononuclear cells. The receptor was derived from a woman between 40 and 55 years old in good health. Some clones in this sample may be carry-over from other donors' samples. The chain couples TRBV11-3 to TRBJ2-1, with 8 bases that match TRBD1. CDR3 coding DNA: TGTGCCAGCAGTCAGCAGGGGGCCAATGAGCAGTTCTTC. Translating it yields CASSQQGANEQFF. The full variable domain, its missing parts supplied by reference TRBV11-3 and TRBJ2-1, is EAGVVQSPRYKIIEKKQPVAFWCNPISGHNTLYWYLQNLGQGPELLIRYENEEAVDDSQLPKDRFSAERLKGVDSTLKIQPAELGDSAVYLCASSQQGANEQFFGPGTRLTVL.